These T cell receptor beta chains were read from a single sample in a study of cytomegalovirus exposure and HLA in healthy donors. Produced via immunoSEQ multiplex PCR; TCRdb's table is partial and in-frame only. In the table there are roughly 50,000 clones, more than 75% of which are singletons. The sequencing input was PBMCs. The receptor set was obtained from a man aged 18 to 30 in good health and CMV-seronegative. CDR3s leave out the opening cysteine and the closing phenylalanine or tryptophan. Fields, in order: V gene, clone size, J gene, CDR3 protein. Part of the rows lack a size; the others show once, few, many or a class for expanded clones.

>TRBV6-5|-|TRBJ1-3
ASSYSTSSGNTIY
>TRBV27|-|TRBJ2-4
ASRGTGTSGGGAKNIQY
>TRBV10-3|-|TRBJ1-2
AISERGGDGYT
>TRBV19|-|TRBJ1-1
ASSMSWGGGTEAF
>TRBV7-8|-|TRBJ2-1
ASSLGGGRAPEQF
>TRBV6-5|-|TRBJ2-3
ASSPLREGPNTQY
>TRBV9|few|TRBJ2-7
ASSDPTWETSEQY
>TRBV2|-|TRBJ1-1
ASSLGAGLTEAF
>TRBV7-9|-|TRBJ2-5
ASSLSWRKETQY
>TRBV2|-|TRBJ2-7
ASSPGLQGIYEQY
>TRBV28|-|TRBJ2-7
ASSSPSGRSYEQY
>TRBV5-4|-|TRBJ2-7
ASSLVLQSYEQY
>TRBV28|-|TRBJ1-2
ASSLPVSYGYT
>TRBV11-3|few|TRBJ2-7
ASSFVGSYEQY
>TRBV18|-|TRBJ2-3
ASSPTSGMAPGITDTQY
>TRBV28|-|TRBJ1-2
ASSLRLPRTGEFYGYT
>TRBV5-4|-|TRBJ2-3
ASSLVAGGTDTQY
>TRBV5-1|-|TRBJ2-2
ASSLVLGLAGATRTGELF
>TRBV30|few|TRBJ2-2
AWTGTRTGELF
>TRBV9|-|TRBJ2-3
ASSGQWASGSADTQY